Listed below are T cell receptor beta chains from one sample, sequenced in a study of cytomegalovirus exposure and HLA in healthy donors. Libraries were prepared by immunoSEQ multiplex PCR; TCRdb keeps only in-frame clonotypes and omits some of them. Among about 130,000 clones listed, approximately 89% were seen once. The sample taken for sequencing was PBMCs. Every receptor here comes from a woman aged 18-29 years in good health and CMV-seronegative. Both conserved end residues are part of each CDR3. A D gene is named only where the DNA matches it firmly. Only part of the rows carry a size: once, few, many, or a class if the clone is expanded.

v_gene	abundance	j_gene	d_gene	CDR3aa	CDR3nt
TRBV2	-	TRBJ1-1	-	CASSPDKLNTEAFF	TGTGCCAGCAGTCCGGACAAATTGAACACTGAAGCTTTCTTT
TRBV10-2	-	TRBJ2-2	TRBD2	CASGPDRFLAGVIGELFF	TGCGCCAGCGGACCCGACCGCTTCCTAGCGGGGGTGATCGGGGAGCTGTTTTTT
TRBV6-5	-	TRBJ1-2	-	CASSYSRGDYGYTF	TGTGCCAGCAGTTACTCCAGGGGTGACTATGGCTACACCTTC
TRBV5-5	-	TRBJ1-1	-	CASSLESEAFF	TGTGCCAGCAGCTTGGAGAGTGAAGCTTTCTTT
TRBV5-6	-	TRBJ1-1	-	CASSVYGSEAFF	TGTGCCAGCAGCGTATACGGGTCTGAAGCTTTCTTT
TRBV29-1	-	TRBJ2-2	-	CSVLAGTGELFF	TGCAGCGTTTTGGCGGGGACCGGGGAGCTGTTTTTT
TRBV6-1	-	TRBJ2-3	-	CASSAGDYGDTQYF	TGTGCCAGCAGTGCTGGTGACTACGGAGATACGCAGTATTTT
TRBV7-8	once	TRBJ1-2	TRBD1	CASSPPDRGYGYTF	TGTGCCAGCAGCCCTCCAGACAGGGGCTATGGCTACACCTTC
TRBV5-4	once	TRBJ2-5	TRBD1	CASSRNGQGQETQYF	TGTGCCAGCAGTCGAAATGGACAGGGGCAAGAGACCCAGTACTTC
TRBV7-9	-	TRBJ1-1	-	CASSFQGRNTEAFF	TGTGCCAGCAGCTTCCAGGGGAGGAACACTGAAGCTTTCTTT
TRBV5-4	once	TRBJ2-1	TRBD2	CASSRASSGGLKQFF	TGTGCCAGCAGCAGGGCGTCTAGCGGGGGGCTAAAGCAGTTCTTC
TRBV7-2	-	TRBJ2-7	-	CASSSPYNEQYF	TGTGCCAGCAGCTCCCCGTACAACGAGCAGTACTTC
TRBV6-6	-	TRBJ1-5	-	CASSKSQGANQPQHF	TGTGCCAGCAGTAAATCCCAAGGGGCCAATCAGCCCCAGCATTTT
TRBV7-2	-	TRBJ1-1	-	CASSSFGAEAFF	TGTGCCAGCAGCTCTTTCGGAGCTGAAGCTTTCTTT
TRBV4-1	-	TRBJ1-1	-	CASSQALSEAFF	TGCGCCAGCAGCCAAGCCCTATCTGAAGCTTTCTTT
TRBV6-1	-	TRBJ2-1	-	CASSEGGSYNEQFF	TGTGCCAGCAGTGAAGGAGGATCCTACAATGAGCAGTTCTTC
TRBV7-9	-	TRBJ1-2	TRBD1	CASSTMDRDYGYTF	TGTGCCAGCAGCACAATGGACAGGGACTATGGCTACACCTTC
TRBV11-2	-	TRBJ1-4	TRBD1	CASSDRGREKLFF	TGTGCCAGCAGCGACAGGGGGCGGGAAAAACTGTTTTTT
TRBV6-1	-	TRBJ1-2	-	CASSGTVSNYGYTF	TGTGCCAGCAGTGGGACAGTCTCTAACTATGGCTACACCTTC
TRBV5-1	-	TRBJ1-1	-	CASSLWGPQNTEAFF	TGCGCCAGCAGCTTGTGGGGGCCACAGAACACTGAAGCTTTCTTT
TRBV5-1	-	TRBJ2-2	TRBD1	CASSLVDRARSGELFF	TGCGCCAGCAGCTTGGTGGACAGGGCAAGATCCGGGGAGCTGTTTTTT
TRBV29-1	-	TRBJ2-2	-	CSVAWDTSSGELFF	TGCAGCGTCGCCTGGGACACCTCTTCCGGGGAGCTGTTTTTT
TRBV5-5	-	TRBJ1-2	-	CASSSYRVKYGYTF	TGTGCCAGCAGCTCTTACAGGGTGAAATATGGCTACACCTTC
TRBV6-1	-	TRBJ2-2	TRBD1	CASSDRGPGELFF	TGTGCCAGCAGTGACAGGGGGCCCGGGGAGCTGTTTTTT
TRBV10-2	-	TRBJ2-7	-	CASSESPRYEQYF	TGCGCCAGCAGTGAGTCCCCCAGATACGAGCAGTACTTC
TRBV5-4	once	TRBJ2-7	-	CASSFRQSYEQYF	TGTGCCAGCAGCTTCAGGCAATCCTACGAGCAGTACTTC
TRBV19	-	TRBJ2-2	TRBD2	CASTPGGGTGELFF	TGTGCCAGTACCCCCGGGGGGGGCACCGGGGAGCTGTTTTTT
TRBV11-3	-	TRBJ2-1	TRBD2	CASSPRTSGAYNEQFF	TGTGCCAGCAGCCCCAGGACTAGCGGGGCCTACAATGAGCAGTTCTTC
TRBV4-2	once	TRBJ1-2	TRBD1	CASSQSGQGITTF	TGTGCCAGCAGCCAATCGGGACAGGGCATTACCACCTTC
TRBV7-3	-	TRBJ1-3	-	CASSFPDRISGNTIYF	TGTGCCAGCAGCTTTCCGGACAGAATCTCTGGAAACACCATATATTTT
TRBV2	-	TRBJ1-4	-	CASSEMRFATNEKLFF	TGTGCCAGCAGTGAGATGCGATTTGCAACTAATGAAAAACTGTTTTTT
TRBV5-1	-	TRBJ2-7	TRBD1	CASSPEPGTGLVQYF	TGCGCCAGCAGCCCGGAACCTGGGACAGGGTTAGTGCAGTACTTC
TRBV19	-	TRBJ1-2	TRBD1	CASSIVGTGGKEGYTF	TGTGCCAGTAGTATCGTCGGGACAGGGGGAAAAGAAGGCTACACCTTC
TRBV4-1	-	TRBJ2-3	TRBD2	CASSQGSLRGARTDTQYF	TGCGCCAGCAGCCAAGGTTCGTTGCGGGGGGCCCGCACAGATACGCAGTATTTT
TRBV6-6	once	TRBJ2-3	TRBD1	CASRPRGPTDTQYF	TGTGCCAGCAGACCTAGGGGGCCCACAGATACGCAGTATTTT
TRBV6-5	-	TRBJ1-2	-	CASSWAANYGYTF	TGTGCCAGCAGTTGGGCAGCTAACTATGGCTACACCTTC
TRBV27	-	TRBJ2-7	TRBD1	CASSTRTGRIYEQYF	TGTGCCAGCAGTACTCGGACAGGGCGAATCTACGAGCAGTACTTC
TRBV5-1	-	TRBJ1-1	-	CASSSRVGRENTEAFF	TGCGCCAGCAGCTCACGGGTGGGGCGGGAGAACACTGAAGCTTTCTTT
TRBV6-1	-	TRBJ1-4	TRBD1	CASSGRTGVVPNEKLFF	TGTGCCAGCAGTGGGAGGACAGGGGTAGTACCTAATGAAAAACTGTTTTTT
TRBV6-1	-	TRBJ1-2	TRBD1	CASRPGQGAHYGYTF	TGTGCCAGCAGACCAGGACAGGGCGCGCACTATGGCTACACCTTC
TRBV7-6	once	TRBJ2-1	-	CASSQNYNEQFF	TGTGCCAGCAGCCAAAATTACAATGAGCAGTTCTTC
TRBV7-9	-	TRBJ1-1	-	CASSLLQGPNTEAFF	TGTGCCAGCAGCCTCTTGCAGGGGCCGAACACTGAAGCTTTCTTT